This T cell receptor (beta chain) was found in a study of shared clonotypes between healthy human individuals. This clone was detected only a few times. Both subsets, CD45RA+ naive and CD45RA-negative memory, were split from the CD4+ cells. Sequencing used immunoSEQ multiplex PCR; TCRdb keeps in-frame clones, though not all of them. The sample consists of over a million clones, roughly 70% of them appearing once. The TCR sequence derives from a man aged 18 to 29 in good health. Input material: memory CD4+ T cells sorted from blood. This sample's subset: CD45RA-negative fraction.

Here the CDR3 DNA reads TGCAGCGCCAAAACAGGGGGCCAAGAGACCCAGTACTTC. This translates into CSAKTGGQETQYF. The genes are TRBV29-1 and TRBJ2-5; 8 nucleotides line up with TRBD1. Germline trimming cut 7 bases from V and 1 base from J; bases unmatched to any gene: 5. The CDR3 sequence is 13 residues long. From germline, CDR1 is SQVTM and CDR2 ANQGSEA.